This TCR beta chain stems from a study of response to subunit inactivated influenza vaccine. Study results and caveats: After each seasonal influenza vaccination, few new T cells are recruited, the authors suggested.

In the case of this clonotype: What it binds is unknown.

One entry per CDR3 protein results from TCRdb running MiXCR on the RT-PCR reads. Of approximately 500,000 distinct CDR3 sequences in the sample, under 15% were seen once. Germline loops: CDR1 DFQATT, CDR2 SNEGSKA (reference sequence). This CDR3 region has 14 residues. Deletions cut 3 bases from V and 3 bases from J, with 12 bases between. The clonotype was recovered from a man in his fifties who received an inactivated influenza vaccine. The chain combines TRBV20-1 with TRBJ1-5; no firm D call. The sequencing here drew on PBMCs from blood, taken roughly 45 days after vaccination. CDR3 amino acids: CSARALGNNQPQHF. CDR3 nucleotides: TGCAGTGCTAGGGCGTTAGGGAACAATCAGCCCCAGCATTTT.